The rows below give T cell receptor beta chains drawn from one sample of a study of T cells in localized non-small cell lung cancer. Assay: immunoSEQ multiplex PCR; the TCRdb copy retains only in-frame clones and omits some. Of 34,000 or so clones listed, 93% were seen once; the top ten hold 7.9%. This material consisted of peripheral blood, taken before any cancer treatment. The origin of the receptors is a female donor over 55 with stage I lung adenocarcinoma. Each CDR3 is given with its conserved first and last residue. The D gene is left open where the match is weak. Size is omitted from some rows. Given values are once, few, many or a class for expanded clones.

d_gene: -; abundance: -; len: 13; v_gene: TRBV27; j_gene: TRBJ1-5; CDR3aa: CASSLRWTGPQHF; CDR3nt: TGTGCCAGCAGTTTAAGGTGGACTGGGCCCCAGCATTTT
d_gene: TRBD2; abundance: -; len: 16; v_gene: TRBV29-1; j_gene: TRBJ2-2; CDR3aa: CSVTSTSGKNTGELFF; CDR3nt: TGCAGCGTCACCTCGACTAGCGGGAAGAACACCGGGGAGCTGTTTTTT
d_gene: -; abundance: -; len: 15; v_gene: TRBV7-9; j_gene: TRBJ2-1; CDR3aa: CASSLLAFSYNEQFF; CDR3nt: TGTGCCAGCAGCTTACTAGCGTTCTCCTACAATGAGCAGTTCTTC
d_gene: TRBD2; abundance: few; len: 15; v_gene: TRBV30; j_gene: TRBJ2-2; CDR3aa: CAWSPSGVNTGELFF; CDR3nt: TGTGCCTGGAGTCCTAGCGGGGTGAACACCGGGGAGCTGTTTTTT
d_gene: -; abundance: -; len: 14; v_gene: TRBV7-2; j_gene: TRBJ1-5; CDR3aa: CASSLGDVLGPQHF; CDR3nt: TGTGCCAGCAGCTTAGGGGACGTACTGGGGCCCCAGCATTTT
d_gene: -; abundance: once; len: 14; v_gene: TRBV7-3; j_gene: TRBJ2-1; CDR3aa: CASSRDHGSREQFF; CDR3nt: TGTGCCAGCAGCCGGGACCATGGCTCACGGGAGCAGTTCTTC
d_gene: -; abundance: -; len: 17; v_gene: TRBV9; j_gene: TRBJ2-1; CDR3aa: CASSPPRGRGHDNEQFF; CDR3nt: TGTGCCAGCAGCCCCCCGAGGGGGAGGGGGCATGACAATGAGCAGTTCTTC
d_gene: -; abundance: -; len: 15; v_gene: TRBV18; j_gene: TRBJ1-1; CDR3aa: CASSPVFGEGTEAFF; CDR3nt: TGTGCCAGCTCACCCGTTTTTGGGGAGGGGACTGAAGCTTTCTTT
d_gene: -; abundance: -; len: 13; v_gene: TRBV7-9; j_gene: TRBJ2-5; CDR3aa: CASSEGGRGTQYF; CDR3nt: TGTGCCAGCAGCGAGGGGGGCCGGGGGACCCAGTACTTC
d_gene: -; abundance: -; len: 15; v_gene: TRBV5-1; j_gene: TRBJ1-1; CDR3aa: CASSLQDLMNTEAFF; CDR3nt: TGCGCCAGCAGCTTGCAGGATTTGATGAACACTGAAGCTTTCTTT
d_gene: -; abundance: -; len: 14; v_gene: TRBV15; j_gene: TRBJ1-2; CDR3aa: CATSSTWANYGYTF; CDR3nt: TGTGCCACCAGCAGCACATGGGCCAACTATGGCTACACCTTC
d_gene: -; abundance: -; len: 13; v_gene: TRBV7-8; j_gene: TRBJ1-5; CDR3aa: CASSPDTYQPQHF; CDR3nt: TGTGCCAGCAGCCCCGACACATATCAGCCCCAGCATTTT
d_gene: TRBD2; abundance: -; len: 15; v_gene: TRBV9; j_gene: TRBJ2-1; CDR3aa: CASSPGLAGVGEQFF; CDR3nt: TGTGCCAGCAGCCCCGGACTAGCGGGAGTCGGTGAGCAGTTCTTC
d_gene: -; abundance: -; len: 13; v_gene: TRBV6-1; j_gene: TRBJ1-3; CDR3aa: CASSELSGNTIYF; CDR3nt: TGTGCCAGTTCAGAGCTCTCTGGAAACACCATATATTTT
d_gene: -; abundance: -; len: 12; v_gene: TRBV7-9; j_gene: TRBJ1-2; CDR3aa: CASSESTYGYTF; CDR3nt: TGTGCCAGCAGCGAATCGACCTATGGCTACACCTTC
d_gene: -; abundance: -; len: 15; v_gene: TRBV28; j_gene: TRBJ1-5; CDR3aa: CASSWGRERNQPQHF; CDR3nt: TGTGCCAGCAGTTGGGGGAGGGAGCGCAATCAGCCCCAGCATTTT
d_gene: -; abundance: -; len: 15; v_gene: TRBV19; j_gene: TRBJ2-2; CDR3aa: CASSIAQLVPGELFF; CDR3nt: TGTGCCAGTAGTATAGCCCAGCTAGTACCCGGGGAGCTGTTTTTT
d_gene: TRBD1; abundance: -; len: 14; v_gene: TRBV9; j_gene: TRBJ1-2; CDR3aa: CASSVDRGINGYTF; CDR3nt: TGTGCCAGCAGCGTCGACAGGGGAATCAATGGCTACACCTTC
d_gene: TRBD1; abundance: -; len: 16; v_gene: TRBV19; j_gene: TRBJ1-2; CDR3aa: CASSSGTGSIFYGYTF; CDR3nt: TGTGCCAGTAGTTCCGGGACAGGGTCAATCTTTTATGGCTACACCTTC
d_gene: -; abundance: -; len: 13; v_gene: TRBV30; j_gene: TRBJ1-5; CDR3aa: CAWARDTFSAQHF; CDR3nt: TGTGCCTGGGCCCGGGACACCTTCTCGGCCCAGCATTTT
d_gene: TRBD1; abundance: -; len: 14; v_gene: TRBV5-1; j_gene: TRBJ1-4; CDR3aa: CASSDTGGDEKLFF; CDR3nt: TGCGCCAGCAGCGACACAGGGGGAGATGAAAAACTGTTTTTT
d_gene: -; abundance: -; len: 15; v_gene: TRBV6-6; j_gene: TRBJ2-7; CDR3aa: CASRTGARWGDEQYF; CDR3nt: TGTGCCAGCAGAACAGGCGCCCGATGGGGGGACGAGCAGTACTTC
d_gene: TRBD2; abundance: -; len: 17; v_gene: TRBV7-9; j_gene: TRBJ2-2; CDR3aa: CASSLVRVGRAAGELFF; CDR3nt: TGTGCCAGCAGCTTAGTAAGAGTCGGGAGGGCCGCCGGGGAGCTGTTTTTT
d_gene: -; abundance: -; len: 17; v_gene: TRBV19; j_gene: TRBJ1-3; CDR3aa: CASSIPLGPLSGNTIYF; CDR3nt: TGTGCCAGTAGTATCCCCCTGGGTCCCCTCTCTGGAAACACCATATATTTT
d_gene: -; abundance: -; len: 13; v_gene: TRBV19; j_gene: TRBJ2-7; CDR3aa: CASSRGQPYEQYF; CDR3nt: TGTGCCAGTAGTAGAGGACAGCCTTACGAGCAGTACTTC
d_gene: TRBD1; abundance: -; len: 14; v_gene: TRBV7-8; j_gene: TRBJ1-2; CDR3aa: CASSLSTTGYGYTF; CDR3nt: TGTGCCAGCAGCTTATCTACGACAGGGTATGGCTACACCTTC
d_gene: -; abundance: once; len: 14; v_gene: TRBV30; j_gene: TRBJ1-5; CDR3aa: CAWSSGNSNQPQHF; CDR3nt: TGTGCCTGGAGTTCCGGGAATAGCAATCAGCCCCAGCATTTT
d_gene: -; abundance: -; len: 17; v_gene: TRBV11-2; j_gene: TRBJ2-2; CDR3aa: CASAPSAGKSNTGELFF; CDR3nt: TGTGCCAGCGCTCCGTCGGCGGGAAAATCGAACACCGGGGAGCTGTTTTTT
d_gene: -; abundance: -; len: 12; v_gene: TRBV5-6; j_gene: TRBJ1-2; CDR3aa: CASSLWGYGYTF; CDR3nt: TGTGCCAGCAGCTTGTGGGGCTATGGCTACACCTTC
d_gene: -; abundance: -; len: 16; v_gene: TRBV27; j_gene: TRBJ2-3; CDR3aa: CASSLDKTVSPDTQYF; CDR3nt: TGTGCCAGCAGTCTAGACAAGACAGTTAGTCCAGATACGCAGTATTTT
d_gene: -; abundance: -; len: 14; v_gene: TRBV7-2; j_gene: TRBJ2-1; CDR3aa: CASSLARPYNEQFF; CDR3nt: TGTGCCAGCAGCTTAGCGAGGCCTTACAATGAGCAGTTCTTC
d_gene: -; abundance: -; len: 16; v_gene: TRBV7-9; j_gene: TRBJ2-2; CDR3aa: CASSLAGAANTGELFF; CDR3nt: TGTGCCAGCAGCTTAGCGGGAGCAGCGAACACCGGGGAGCTGTTTTTT
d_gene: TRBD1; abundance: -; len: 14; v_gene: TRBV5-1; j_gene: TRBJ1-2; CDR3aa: CASSSPGQNYGYTF; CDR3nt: TGCGCCAGCAGCTCCCCGGGACAGAATTACGGCTACACCTTC
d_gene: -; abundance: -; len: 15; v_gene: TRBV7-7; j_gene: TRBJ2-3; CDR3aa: CASSPTFSGADTQYF; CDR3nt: TGTGCCAGCAGCCCCACTTTCAGTGGTGCAGATACGCAGTATTTT
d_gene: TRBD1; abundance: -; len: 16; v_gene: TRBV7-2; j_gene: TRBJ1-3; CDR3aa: CASSPGQANSGNTIYF; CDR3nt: TGTGCCAGCAGCCCAGGACAGGCAAACTCTGGAAACACCATATATTTT
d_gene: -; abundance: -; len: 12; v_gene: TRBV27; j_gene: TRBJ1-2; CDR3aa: CASSSTGGNYTF; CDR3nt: TGTGCCAGCAGTTCCACAGGCGGTAACTACACCTTC
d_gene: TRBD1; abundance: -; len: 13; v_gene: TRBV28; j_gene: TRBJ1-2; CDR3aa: CATGQGVHYGYTF; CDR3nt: TGTGCCACAGGACAGGGGGTGCACTATGGCTACACCTTC
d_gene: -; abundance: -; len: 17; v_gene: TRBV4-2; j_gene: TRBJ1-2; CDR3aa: CASSPRDQGSPNYGYTF; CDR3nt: TGTGCCAGCAGCCCTCGGGACCAAGGGAGCCCTAACTATGGCTACACCTTC
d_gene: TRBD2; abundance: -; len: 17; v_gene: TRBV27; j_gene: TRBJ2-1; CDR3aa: CASSSRTSRRNYNEQFF; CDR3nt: TGTGCCAGCAGTTCACGGACTAGCCGGAGGAACTACAATGAGCAGTTCTTC
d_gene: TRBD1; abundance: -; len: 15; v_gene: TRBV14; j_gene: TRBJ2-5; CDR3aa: CASSPGQIAQETQYF; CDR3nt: TGTGCCAGCAGCCCGGGACAGATTGCCCAAGAGACCCAGTACTTC
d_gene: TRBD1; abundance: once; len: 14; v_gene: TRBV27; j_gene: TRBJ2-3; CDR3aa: CASSGSGQGGTQYF; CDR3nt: TGTGCCAGCAGCGGTAGCGGACAGGGAGGTACGCAGTATTTT